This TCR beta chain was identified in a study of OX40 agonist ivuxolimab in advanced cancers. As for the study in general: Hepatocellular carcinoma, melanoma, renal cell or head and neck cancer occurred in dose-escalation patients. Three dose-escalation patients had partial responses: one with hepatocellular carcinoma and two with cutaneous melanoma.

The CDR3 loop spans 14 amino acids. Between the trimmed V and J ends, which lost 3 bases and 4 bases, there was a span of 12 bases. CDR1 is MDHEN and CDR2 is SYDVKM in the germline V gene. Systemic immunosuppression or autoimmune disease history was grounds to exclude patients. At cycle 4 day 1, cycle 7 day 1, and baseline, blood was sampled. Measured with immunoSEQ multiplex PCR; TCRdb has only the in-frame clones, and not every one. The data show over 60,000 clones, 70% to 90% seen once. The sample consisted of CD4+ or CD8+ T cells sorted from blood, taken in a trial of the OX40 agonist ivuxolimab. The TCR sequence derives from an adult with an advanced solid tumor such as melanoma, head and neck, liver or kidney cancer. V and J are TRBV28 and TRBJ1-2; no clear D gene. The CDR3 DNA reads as TGTGCCAGCAGTTTTTCCGACAATACCTATGGCTACACCTTC. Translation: CASSFSDNTYGYTF.